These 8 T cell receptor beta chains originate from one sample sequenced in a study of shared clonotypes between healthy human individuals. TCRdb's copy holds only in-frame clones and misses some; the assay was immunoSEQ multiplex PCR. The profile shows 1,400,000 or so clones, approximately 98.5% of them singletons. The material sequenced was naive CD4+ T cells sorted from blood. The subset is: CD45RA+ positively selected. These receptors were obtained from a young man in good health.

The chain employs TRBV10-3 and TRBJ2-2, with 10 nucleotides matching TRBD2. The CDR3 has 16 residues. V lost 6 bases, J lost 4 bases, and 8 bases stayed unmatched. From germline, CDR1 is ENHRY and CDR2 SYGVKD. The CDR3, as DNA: TGTGCCATCAGCTCACTAGCGGGGTCCCCCACCGGGGAGCTGTTTTTT. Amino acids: CAISSLAGSPTGELFF.

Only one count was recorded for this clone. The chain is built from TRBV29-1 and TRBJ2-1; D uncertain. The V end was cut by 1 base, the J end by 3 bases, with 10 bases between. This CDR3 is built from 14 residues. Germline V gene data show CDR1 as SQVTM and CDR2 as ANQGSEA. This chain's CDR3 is CSVEGEKDYNEQFF. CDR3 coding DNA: TGCAGCGTTGAAGGCGAGAAGGACTACAATGAGCAGTTCTTC.

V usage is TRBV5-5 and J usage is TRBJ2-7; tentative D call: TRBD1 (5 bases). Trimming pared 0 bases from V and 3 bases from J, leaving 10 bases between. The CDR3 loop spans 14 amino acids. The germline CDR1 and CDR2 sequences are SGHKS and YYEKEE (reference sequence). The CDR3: CASSLGGTIYEQYF. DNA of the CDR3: TGTGCCAGCAGCTTGGGGGGCACGATCTACGAGCAGTACTTC.

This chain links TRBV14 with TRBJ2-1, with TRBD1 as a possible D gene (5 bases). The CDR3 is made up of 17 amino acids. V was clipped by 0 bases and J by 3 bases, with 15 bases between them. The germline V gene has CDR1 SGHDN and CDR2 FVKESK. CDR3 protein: CASSQELKGNNYNEQFF. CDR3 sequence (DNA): TGTGCCAGCAGCCAAGAACTAAAGGGGAACAACTACAATGAGCAGTTCTTC. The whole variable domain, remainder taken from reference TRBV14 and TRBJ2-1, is EAGVTQFPSHSVIEKGQTVTLRCDPISGHDNLYWYRRVMGKEIKFLLHFVKESKQDESGMPNNRFLAERTGGTYSTLKVQPAELEDSGVYFCASSQELKGNNYNEQFFGPGTRLTVL.

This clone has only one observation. The CDR3 DNA is TGTGCCAGCAGTGCAGGCGCCGATGAGCAGTTCTTC. Residues: CASSAGADEQFF. This chain links TRBV6-5 with TRBJ2-1; D remains ambiguous. Trimming took 5 bases from V and 8 from J, leaving 10 bases between them. Germline CDR1 is MNHEY and CDR2 is SVGAGI. This CDR3 spans 12 amino acids.

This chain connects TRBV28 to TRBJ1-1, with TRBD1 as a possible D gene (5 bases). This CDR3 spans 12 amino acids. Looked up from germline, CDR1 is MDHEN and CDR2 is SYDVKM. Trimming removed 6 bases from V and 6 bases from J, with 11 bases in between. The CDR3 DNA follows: TGTGCCAGCAGCCGCAGACAGCCTGAAGCTTTCTTT. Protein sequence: CASSRRQPEAFF.

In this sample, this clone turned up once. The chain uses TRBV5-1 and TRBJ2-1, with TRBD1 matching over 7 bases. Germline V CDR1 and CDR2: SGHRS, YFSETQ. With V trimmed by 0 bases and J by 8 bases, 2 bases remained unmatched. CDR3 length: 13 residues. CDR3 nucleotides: TGCGCCAGCAGCTTGGGAGACAGGGATGAGCAGTTCTTC. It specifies CASSLGDRDEQFF.

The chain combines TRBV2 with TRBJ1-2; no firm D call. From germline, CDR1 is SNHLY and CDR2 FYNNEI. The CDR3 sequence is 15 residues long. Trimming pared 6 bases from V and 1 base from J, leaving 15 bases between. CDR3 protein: CASRVQALFNYGYTF. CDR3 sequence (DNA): TGTGCCAGCAGGGTTCAGGCGCTATTTAACTATGGCTACACCTTC.